This T cell receptor (beta chain) was identified during a study of spatial heterogeneity in lung cancer. Turning to the study itself: Donors were 72 untreated early-stage non-small cell lung cancer patients. The study sequenced follow-up PBMC samples when they were available, at a median of about two years after resection. Within raw reads, each unique TCR and UMI combination appeared on average more than ten times.

V was shortened by 5 bases and J by 2 bases, with 14 bases between the two germline ends. Germline V lookup: CDR1 SGHDT, CDR2 YYEEEE. CDR3 length equals 15 residues. TCRdb reprocessed the 5' RACE reads with MiXCR, giving one entry per CDR3 protein. The table shows about 43,000 distinct CDR3 sequences, with about 22% occurring only once. Specified time point: blood at routine non-recurrence follow-up after resection. The V and J genes are TRBV5-6 and TRBJ2-1; the D is unclear. Sequencing used PBMCs, obtained at follow-up. This clonotype originated in a female donor with early-stage non-small cell lung cancer. The CDR3 sequence is CASRERSRTYNEQFF. The CDR3 DNA sequence: TGTGCCAGCAGGGAGCGCAGTCGTACCTACAATGAGCAGTTCTTC.